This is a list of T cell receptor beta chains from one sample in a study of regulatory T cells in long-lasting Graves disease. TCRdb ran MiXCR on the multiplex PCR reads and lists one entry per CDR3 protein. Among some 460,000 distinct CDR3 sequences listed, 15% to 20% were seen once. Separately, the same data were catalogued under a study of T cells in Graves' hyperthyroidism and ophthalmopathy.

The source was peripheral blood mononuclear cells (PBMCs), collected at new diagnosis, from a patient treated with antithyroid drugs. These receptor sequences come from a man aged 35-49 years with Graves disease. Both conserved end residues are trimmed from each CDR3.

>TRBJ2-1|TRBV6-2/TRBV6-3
ASSYPRTDSYNEQF
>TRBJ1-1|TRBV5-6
ASSLLALMNTEAF
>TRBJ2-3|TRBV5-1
ASSELRDYIRDTQY
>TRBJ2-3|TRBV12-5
ASGLEYADTQY
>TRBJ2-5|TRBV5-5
ASSAGRTETQY
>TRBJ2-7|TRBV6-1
ASRYQGQPYEQY
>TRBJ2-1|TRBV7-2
ASSLVGSLAF
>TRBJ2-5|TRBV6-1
ASSTGDSQETQY
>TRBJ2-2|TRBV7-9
ASSLAPRGYGELF
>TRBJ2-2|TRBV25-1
ASSPHPTRAELF
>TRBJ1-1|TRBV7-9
ASSPQTGGMNTEAF
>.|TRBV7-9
ASSLLTGADEQY
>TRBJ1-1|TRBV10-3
ATIRDSAGEAF
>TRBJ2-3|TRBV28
ASSFGVTDTQY
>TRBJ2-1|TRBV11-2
ASSLDVAGAYNEQF
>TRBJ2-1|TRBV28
ASSSQGTGYNEQF
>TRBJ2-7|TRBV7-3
ASSLDPAHSYEQY
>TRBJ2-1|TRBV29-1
SAPWGANEQF
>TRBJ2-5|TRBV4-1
ASSQGGTLGFEYQETQY
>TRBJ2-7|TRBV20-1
SATGTSSYEQY
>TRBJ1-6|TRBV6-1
ASSSTGGRNSPLH
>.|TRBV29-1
SVELGVPYEQY
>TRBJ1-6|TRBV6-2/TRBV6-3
ASSYVGNSPLH
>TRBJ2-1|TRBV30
AWSRADNEQF
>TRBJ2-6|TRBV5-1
ASSVGQSSGANVLT
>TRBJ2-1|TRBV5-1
ASSLGTGYNEQF
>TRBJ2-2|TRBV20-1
SATDRARNTGELF
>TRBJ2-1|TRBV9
ASSVERLAGEPF
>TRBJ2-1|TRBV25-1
ASSEPRGLDNEQF
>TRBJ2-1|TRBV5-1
ASRSGTATYNEQF
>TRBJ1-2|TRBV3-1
ASSHLWGQNYGYT
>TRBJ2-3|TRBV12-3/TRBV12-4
ASGQGWGTDTQY
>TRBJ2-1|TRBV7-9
ASSPPLAGVNEQF
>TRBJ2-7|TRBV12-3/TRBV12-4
ASSLAGPYEQY
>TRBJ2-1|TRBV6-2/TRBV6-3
ASSYQTGGPYGEQF
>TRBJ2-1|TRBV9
ASSVGQGTYNEQF
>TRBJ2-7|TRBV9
ASSFEVEGDSYEQY
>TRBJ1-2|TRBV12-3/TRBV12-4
ASSLDRAGPYGYT
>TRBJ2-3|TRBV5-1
ASSLGTSGRGKADTQY
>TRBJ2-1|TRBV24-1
ATSEKQHNEQF
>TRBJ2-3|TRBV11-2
ASSFPPSGRATDTQY
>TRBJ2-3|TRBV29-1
SVESQSGHPDTQY
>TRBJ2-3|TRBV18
ASSPSATDTQY
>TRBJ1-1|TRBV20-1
SAMDRYTEAF
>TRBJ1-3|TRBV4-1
ASSQVATAGGSGNTIY
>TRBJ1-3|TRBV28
ASSPISRGLGNTIY
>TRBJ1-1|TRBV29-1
SVHGGGRGTEAF
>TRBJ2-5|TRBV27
ASSLWGATNQETQY
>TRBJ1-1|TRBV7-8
ASSLRTAMNTEAF
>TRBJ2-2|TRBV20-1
SARLAGALTGELF
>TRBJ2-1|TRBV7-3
ASSLSGPSYNEQF
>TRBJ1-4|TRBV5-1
ASSFGDPNEKLF
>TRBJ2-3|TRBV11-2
ASSLGTGDTQY
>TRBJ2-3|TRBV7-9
ASSLVSGGTTDTQY
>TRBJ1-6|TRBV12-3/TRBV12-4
ASNSKGGPNSPLH
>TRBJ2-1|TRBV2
ASSVALGINEQF
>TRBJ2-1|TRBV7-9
ASSLGQAVPVLV
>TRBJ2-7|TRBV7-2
ASSLDGGGRRH
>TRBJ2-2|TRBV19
ASSIPIGLAGGRSGELF
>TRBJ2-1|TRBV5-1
ASSLGTANNEQF